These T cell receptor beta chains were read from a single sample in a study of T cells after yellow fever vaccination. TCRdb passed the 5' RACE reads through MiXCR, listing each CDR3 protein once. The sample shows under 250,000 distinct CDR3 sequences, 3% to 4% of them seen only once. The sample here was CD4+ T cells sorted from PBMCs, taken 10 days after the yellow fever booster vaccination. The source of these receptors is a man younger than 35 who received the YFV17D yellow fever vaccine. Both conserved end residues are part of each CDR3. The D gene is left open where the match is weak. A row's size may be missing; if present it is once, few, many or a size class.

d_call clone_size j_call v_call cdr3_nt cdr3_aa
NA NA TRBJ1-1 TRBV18 TGTGCCAGCTCCCCGACAGTTAGAGACACTGAAGCTTTCTTT CASSPTVRDTEAFF
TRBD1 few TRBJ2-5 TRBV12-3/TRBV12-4 TGTGCCAGCAGTTATGGACAGGGTGTCCAAGAGACCCAGTACTTC CASSYGQGVQETQYF
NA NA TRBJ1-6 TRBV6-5 TGTGCCAGCTGGGGGGTCGCTTCACCCCTCCACTTT CASWGVASPLHF
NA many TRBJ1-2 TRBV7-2 TGTGCCAGCAGCTCGCCGGGGGGTGGCTACACCTTC CASSSPGGGYTF
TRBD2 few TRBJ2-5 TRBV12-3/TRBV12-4 TGTGCCAGCACTCGAGCGGGGGGGTTAAAGACCCAGTACTTC CASTRAGGLKTQYF
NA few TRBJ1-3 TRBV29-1 TGCAGCGTTGAGGAGGGAAACACCATATATTTT CSVEEGNTIYF
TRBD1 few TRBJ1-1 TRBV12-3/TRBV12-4 TGTGCCAGCAGTCTCGGTCCCGGGACAGGGGGACCTAACACTGAAGCTTTCTTT CASSLGPGTGGPNTEAFF
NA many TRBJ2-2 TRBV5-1 TGCGCCAGCAGCTTGGACAGGGCCACCGGGGAGCTGTTTTTT CASSLDRATGELFF
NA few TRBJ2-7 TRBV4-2 TGTGCCAGCAGCCAAGACTGGCGGGGTCGCTACGAGCAGTACTTC CASSQDWRGRYEQYF
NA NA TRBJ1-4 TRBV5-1 TGCGCCAGCAGAGACAGTACAACTAATGAAAAACTGTTTTTT CASRDSTTNEKLFF
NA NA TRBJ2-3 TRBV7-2 TGTGCCAGCAGCTTAGCGGGGTTCACAGATACGCAGTATTTT CASSLAGFTDTQYF
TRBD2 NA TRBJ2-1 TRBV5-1 TGCGCCAGCAGCCCACGTCCTCTAGCGGGGAGGCAGTTCTTC CASSPRPLAGRQFF
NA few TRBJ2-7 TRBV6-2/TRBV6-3 TGTGCCAGCAGCGATCCCACCCCCTACGAGCAGTACTTC CASSDPTPYEQYF
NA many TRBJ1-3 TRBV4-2 TGTGCCAGCAGCCTCTCAGGCGGGGACGCGAACACCATATATTTT CASSLSGGDANTIYF
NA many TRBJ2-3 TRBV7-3 TGTGCCAGCAGCCTGGGGCATAGCACAGATACGCAGTATTTT CASSLGHSTDTQYF
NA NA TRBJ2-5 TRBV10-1 TGCGCCAGCAGTTCGGTAGACAGCCAAGAGACCCAGTACTTC CASSSVDSQETQYF
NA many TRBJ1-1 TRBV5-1 TGCGCCAGCAGCTTGTATTCCGGACCTACTGAAGCTTTCTTT CASSLYSGPTEAFF
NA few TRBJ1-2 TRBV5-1 TGCGCCAGCAGCTTGGAGGGGGTCGGACCCTATGGCTACACCTTC CASSLEGVGPYGYTF
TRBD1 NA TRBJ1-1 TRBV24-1 TGTGCCACCAGTGACCACAGGGGGAACACTGAAGCTTTCTTT CATSDHRGNTEAFF
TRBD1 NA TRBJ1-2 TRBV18 TGTGCCAGCTCACCACTACCCGGGACAGGTGACTATGGCTACACCTTC CASSPLPGTGDYGYTF